This TCR beta chain was sequenced for a study of PD-1 blockade in classical Hodgkin lymphoma. Clones were sequenced by immunoSEQ multiplex PCR, and TCRdb holds only the in-frame ones, with some missing. The sample records some 33,000 clones, about 81% being singletons. The sample holds a few counts of this clone. The time point here: cycle 4 day 1 (C4D1), after less than seven weeks of nivolumab. Patients all relapsed after autologous stem cell transplantation, and there was variation in brentuximab vedotin exposure. The CDR3 extends over 15 amino acids. Deletions cut 4 bases from V and 2 bases from J, with 12 bases between. The germline V gene has CDR1 KGHSH and CDR2 LQKENI.

Here the sequenced sample was peripheral blood mononuclear cells (PBMCs), taken before the fourth cycle of nivolumab. This clonotype originated in a human donor with classical Hodgkin lymphoma. The chain is built from TRBV18 and TRBJ1-3, with D possibly being TRBD1 (5 bases). DNA for the CDR3: TGTGCCAGCTCACGGACGGGGGGTCCTGGAAACACCATATATTTT. Its translation is CASSRTGGPGNTIYF.